This T cell receptor (beta chain) was documented in a study of blood T cell repertoires in COVID-19. As for the study in general: The United States, Italy and Spain were the sources of the acute and convalescent COVID-19 samples. T cells, B-cell-depleted T cells, or PBMCs supplied cDNA or gDNA.

The V gene end was trimmed by 4 bases and the J gene end by 1 base; junction bases not matched to a gene: 1. This CDR3 region has 15 residues. Per the germline V gene, CDR1 is KGHSH and CDR2 is LQKENI. The assay was immunoSEQ multiplex PCR, and TCRdb's table has in-frame clones only and misses some. The repertoire holds some 220,000 clones, with around 83% as singletons. Enrolment of Seattle patients took place during active infection, and they were followed longitudinally. This clone was found once. The origin of this receptor is an older woman with COVID-19, enrolled during active disease. V is TRBV18 and J is TRBJ2-6, with TRBD1 identical over 7 bases. The sample was peripheral blood. Here the CDR3 reads CASSQTGSGANVLTF. The DNA of the CDR3 is TGTGCCAGCTCACAGACAGGGTCTGGGGCCAACGTCCTGACTTTC.